This TCR beta chain was profiled in a study of T-cell memory formation after mild COVID-19. Whole-study context: Clusters of TCRs were largely donor specific. Study results and caveats: Pre-infection memory showed some responding clones, and this suggested that cross-reactive memory joined.

As concerns this clonotype: What it binds is not known.

TCRdb independently ran MiXCR on the 5' RACE reads; one entry per CDR3 protein. The data show about 320,000 distinct CDR3 sequences, with roughly 13% seen just once and roughly 23% held by the top ten. V lost 1 base, J lost 1 base, and 7 bases lay in between. CDR1 and CDR2 from the germline V gene are MNHEY and SMNVEV (reference sequence). CDR3 size: 14 residues. This chain uses TRBV27 with TRBJ1-1; possibly TRBD1 for D (6 bases). Sequenced: PBMCs or a T cell subset sorted from them (not recorded which). This sequence originates from a man in his late teens or twenties who had mild COVID-19 (a few samples of this study predate the infection). Cell type and time point are not known. In DNA, the CDR3 is TGTGCCAGCAGTTTATACAGGGCGAACACTGAAGCTTTCTTT. Translating gives CASSLYRANTEAFF.